Listed here are 26 T cell receptor beta chains from one sample, sequenced in a study of cytomegalovirus exposure and HLA in healthy donors. In the PCR, 60 Vbeta and 13 Jbeta primers were used. Assay used: immunoSEQ multiplex PCR; TCRdb lists only in-frame clones, some missing. Of around 150,000 clones in the sample, 66% were seen once. Sequencing was carried out using PBMCs. Receptors were obtained from a woman aged 60-75 years in good health and CMV-seronegative.

The chain has TRBV19 and TRBJ2-7; the match to TRBD1 covers 11 bases. Germline V gene data show CDR1 as LNHDA and CDR2 as SQIVND (reference sequence). This CDR3 contains 15 residues. Trimming at V came to 1 base and at J to 3 bases, leaving 2 bases not matched to a gene. This chain's CDR3 is CASSIGTGGGYEQYF. The CDR3, as DNA: TGTGCCAGTAGTATAGGGACAGGGGGCGGCTACGAGCAGTACTTC.

This clone has only a few counts. V gene TRBV11-1 combines with J gene TRBJ2-3, with a weak D call TRBD2 (5 bases). Germline V gene sequence: CDR1 SGHAT, CDR2 FQDESV (reference sequence). V was clipped by 7 bases and J by 2 bases, with 13 bases between them. The CDR3 is 14 amino acids. The CDR3: CASTKSLDTDTQYF. CDR3 in DNA: TGTGCCAGCACCAAGTCACTAGACACAGATACGCAGTATTTT.

This chain uses TRBV11-3 with TRBJ1-1; maybe TRBD1 (6 bases). The CDR3 runs to 15 residues. In germline, CDR1 is SGHNT, CDR2 YENEEA. V shed 4 bases and J shed 0 bases, with 12 bases lying between them. CDR3 region: CASSSGGPLNTEAFF. The DNA for the CDR3 is TGTGCCAGCAGCTCGGGGGGCCCCCTGAACACTGAAGCTTTCTTT. Full variable domain (remainder filled in from reference TRBV11-3 and TRBJ1-1): EAGVVQSPRYKIIEKKQPVAFWCNPISGHNTLYWYLQNLGQGPELLIRYENEEAVDDSQLPKDRFSAERLKGVDSTLKIQPAELGDSAVYLCASSSGGPLNTEAFFGQGTRLTVV.

The chain employs TRBV2 and TRBJ2-1; D gene uncertain. The ends were cut back, 6 bases at V and 4 bases at J, with 16 bases in the middle. CDR1 and CDR2 from the germline V gene are SNHLY and FYNNEI. CDR3 size: 15 residues. The DNA for the CDR3 is TGTGCCAGCAGCGTCCCCCCCAACCAGTACAATGAGCAGTTCTTC. Protein sequence: CASSVPPNQYNEQFF.

This clone was picked up a small number of times. This could be a read error, since a much larger clone is one nucleotide away. The identical CDR3 is also encoded by other nucleotide sequences in the sample. The chain joins TRBV7-2 to TRBJ1-1; D possibly corresponds to TRBD1 (6 bases). The CDR3 extends over 13 amino acids. Germline V lookup: CDR1 SGHTA, CDR2 FQGNSA. V lost 5 bases, J lost 1 base, and 8 bases lay in between. The CDR3 loop reads CASSPGQNTEAFF. In nucleotides, the CDR3 is TGTGCCAGCAGCCCGGGACAGAACACTGAAGCTTTCTTT.

The chain carries TRBV28 and TRBJ1-2; D is unclear. Germline V gene lookup returns CDR1 MDHEN and CDR2 SYDVKM. V was trimmed by 3 bases and J by 1 base, leaving 9 bases between them. The CDR3 is 14 residues long. The CDR3 loop is CASSFFADNYGYTF. The CDR3 DNA is TGTGCCAGCAGTTTTTTCGCAGATAACTATGGCTACACCTTC.

The genes are TRBV28 and TRBJ2-5; 14 bases match TRBD2. CDR1 is MDHEN, CDR2 SYDVKM, per germline. The CDR3 contains 17 residues. V lost 6 bases, J lost 5 bases, and 11 bases stayed unmatched. The CDR3 here is CASSKLRLAGGRETQYF. The CDR3 nucleotides read TGTGCCAGCAGCAAACTTAGACTAGCGGGAGGGAGGGAGACCCAGTACTTC.

This rearrangement joins TRBV2 to TRBJ2-7, with D maybe TRBD2 (5 bases). CDR3 length: 14 amino acids. The V end was cut by 8 bases, the J end by 0 bases, with 14 bases between. CDR1 is SNHLY, CDR2 FYNNEI, per germline. CDR3 bases: TGTGCCAGCCTCCCGGCTGGGAGCTCCTACGAGCAGTACTTC. Translation: CASLPAGSSYEQYF.

This chain uses TRBV19 with TRBJ2-7; 10 bases fit TRBD1. CDR1 is LNHDA and CDR2 is SQIVND in the germline V gene (reference sequence). V trimming: 6 bases; J trimming: 1 base; junction bases outside the gene matches: 6. The CDR3 has 15 amino acids. Here the CDR3 DNA reads TGTGCCAGTAGGCGGGGACAGGGGCCTTCCTACGAGCAGTACTTC. Its protein is CASRRGQGPSYEQYF.

The gene calls are TRBV29-1 and TRBJ1-2, with D uncertain. V gave up 2 bases and J gave up 8 bases, with 9 bases separating them. The CDR3 contains 11 residues. The V gene's germline CDR1 is SQVTM and CDR2 ANQGSEA. The CDR3 sequence is CSVELAGGYTF. Here the CDR3 DNA reads TGCAGCGTTGAACTGGCGGGGGGCTACACCTTC.

The chain is built from TRBV29-1 and TRBJ2-7; 8 bases align to TRBD2. CDR1 is SQVTM and CDR2 is ANQGSEA in the germline V gene. V lost 6 bases, J lost 0 bases, and 7 bases stayed unmatched. The CDR3 runs to 14 residues. CDR3 residues: CSVVSGMSSYEQYF. The CDR3 nucleotides read TGCAGCGTCGTTAGCGGGATGAGCTCCTACGAGCAGTACTTC.

This clone was recorded once. This chain connects TRBV7-6 to TRBJ1-5, with D unclear. CDR1 is SGHVS and CDR2 is FNYEAQ in the germline V gene. Trimming removed 5 bases from V and 7 bases from J, with 12 bases in between. The CDR3 has 13 amino acids. DNA for the CDR3: TGTGCCAGCAGCCCCTCCACCCGGCAGCCCCAGCATTTT. It encodes CASSPSTRQPQHF. The entire variable domain, with the rest obtained from reference TRBV7-6 and TRBJ1-5, is as follows: GAGVSQSPRYKVTKRGQDVALRCDPISGHVSLYWYRQALGQGPEFLTYFNYEAQQDKSGLPNDRFSAERPEGSISTLTIQRTEQRDSAMYRCASSPSTRQPQHFGDGTRLSIL.

The CDR3 sequence: CASSRGLGRTLAEQYF. CDR3 DNA sequence: TGTGCCAGCAGTCGAGGGCTCGGGCGGACCCTAGCCGAGCAGTACTTC. The chain couples TRBV7-2 to TRBJ2-7; TRBD2 might be the D (5 bases). V lost 6 bases and J lost 6, with 24 bases in between. The CDR3 covers 16 residues. Looked up from germline, CDR1 is SGHTA and CDR2 is FQGNSA.

The genes are TRBV5-1 and TRBJ2-7; TRBD2 agrees at 8 bases. This CDR3 is 17 amino acids long. Germline V lookup: CDR1 SGHRS, CDR2 YFSETQ. J lost 10 bases, V lost 2 bases, and 20 bases had no gene match. The DNA for the CDR3 is TGCGCCAGCAGCTTCCCGAGCGGAGCGGGGGCCACGGGCGCACAGTACTTC. Translating it yields CASSFPSGAGATGAQYF.

The chain recombines TRBV19 with TRBJ1-6; weak D call: TRBD1 (5 bases). CDR1 and CDR2 from the germline V gene are LNHDA and SQIVND (reference sequence). Trimming cost V 6 bases and J 5 bases, with 14 bases left between them. This CDR3 is 15 amino acids long. The CDR3 protein is CASSLVKGNNSPLHF. The CDR3 DNA sequence: TGTGCCAGTAGCCTGGTAAAGGGGAATAATTCACCCCTCCACTTT.

In DNA, the CDR3 is TGTGCCAGCAGCTTAGAGTCAGGGAGGGGATCACCCCTCCACTTT. This codes for CASSLESGRGSPLHF. The chain recombines TRBV7-2 with TRBJ1-6, with a possible D match to TRBD1 (5 bases). CDR1 is SGHTA and CDR2 is FQGNSA in the germline V gene. The ends were cut back, 1 base at V and 10 bases at J, with 14 bases in the middle. The CDR3 covers 15 residues.

The chain uses TRBV19 and TRBJ2-5; TRBD2 might be the D (5 bases). This CDR3 spans 14 amino acids. V lost 7 bases and J lost 2, with 14 bases in between. Germline V gene sequence: CDR1 LNHDA, CDR2 SQIVND (reference sequence). CDR3 bases: TGTGCCAGTACCACCGGACTGGTACAAGAGACCCAGTACTTC. Translated: CASTTGLVQETQYF.

This clone was counted between two and nine times. The chain employs TRBV4-3 and TRBJ2-3; TRBD2 aligns across 7 bases. After removal of 3 bases from V and 0 bases from J, the junction contained 12 bases not matched to a gene. There are 18 residues in the CDR3. Per the germline V gene, CDR1 is LGHNA and CDR2 is YSLEER. The CDR3 DNA follows: TGCGCCAGCAGCCAGACGGTGGCTAGCGGTCCCAGCACAGATACGCAGTATTTT. This translates into CASSQTVASGPSTDTQYF.

The chain employs TRBV6-1 and TRBJ2-1; TRBD1 aligns across 8 bases. The CDR3 contains 15 residues. Losses at the gene ends were 5 bases for V and 6 bases for J; bases not matched to a gene: 9. Germline V lookup: CDR1 MNHNS, CDR2 SASEGT. The CDR3 coding sequence is TGTGCCAGCAGTACACGGACAGGGCCCGTCAATGAGCAGTTCTTC. The encoded protein is CASSTRTGPVNEQFF.

A word on this clone: The CDR3 does not end in the conserved phenylalanine or tryptophan, so this is likely a read error. The chain couples TRBV28 to TRBJ1-1, with D tentatively TRBD1 (5 bases). Per germline, CDR1 MDHEN and CDR2 SYDVKM. With 5 bases removed from V and 8 bases from J, the gap between germline ends came to 12 bases. The CDR3 spans 12 residues. CDR3 DNA sequence: TGTGCCAGCAGTCCCTTGGCAGGGGAAGCTTTCCTT. It translates to CASSPLAGEAFL.

The rearrangement uses TRBV6-5 and TRBJ1-4, with 7 bases identical to TRBD1. Germline loops: CDR1 MNHEY, CDR2 SVGAGI. V lost 2 bases to trimming and J lost 3 bases; unmatched junction nucleotides: 3. The CDR3 covers 15 residues. CDR3 sequence (DNA): TGTGCCAGCAGTTACGTGGGACAGTCTAATGAAAAACTGTTTTTT. Protein: CASSYVGQSNEKLFF.

This chain links TRBV21-1 with TRBJ2-5; the listed D gene, TRBD2, was not tested against the DNA. TRBV21-1 is a recognized pseudogene. This CDR3 contains 18 residues. The CDR3 bases are TGTGCCAGCAGCACGGGACTAGCGGGGGGGCAGGAGGGCGAGACCCAGTACTTC. Translating gives CASSTGLAGGQEGETQYF.

This clone was picked up one time. The chain combines TRBV4-1 with TRBJ2-7; D gene uncertain. CDR3 length equals 14 residues. V was shortened by 1 base and J by 2 bases, with 9 bases between the two germline ends. Germline lookup yields CDR1 MGHRA and CDR2 YSYEKL. The CDR3 DNA sequence: TGCGCCAGCAGCCAAGGTGGCAACGCCTACGAGCAGTACTTC. Its translation: CASSQGGNAYEQYF.

The chain is built from TRBV28 and TRBJ1-2; D not resolved. V shed 1 base and J shed 6 bases, with 15 bases lying between them. This CDR3 is 15 amino acids long. Germline lookup yields CDR1 MDHEN and CDR2 SYDVKM. In DNA, the CDR3 is TGTGCCAGCAGTTTATCGGCAGGAAAAGCAAATGGCTACACCTTC. This codes for CASSLSAGKANGYTF.

This clone was picked up a small number of times. Compared with germline, one end of the junction differs, possibly owing to a read error. The chain joins TRBV6-5 to TRBJ2-1, with TRBD2 as a possible D gene (6 bases). The V gene's germline CDR1 is MNHEY and CDR2 SVGAGI. This CDR3 comprises 11 residues. The CDR3 nucleotides read TGTGCCAGCAGTTCCGGTCTAGCGACGATCTTC. It encodes CASSSGLATIF.

CDR3 coding DNA: TGTGCCAGCAGTTCAAGCGACGGTTTTCTCGTTAATCAGCCCCAGCATTTT. Its protein is CASSSSDGFLVNQPQHF. The chain carries TRBV7-9 and TRBJ1-5; D gene ambiguous. Germline lookup yields CDR1 SEHNR and CDR2 FQNEAQ (reference sequence). Trimming shortened V by 6 bases and J by 4 bases, and 22 bases separated the two germline ends. The CDR3 spans 17 residues.